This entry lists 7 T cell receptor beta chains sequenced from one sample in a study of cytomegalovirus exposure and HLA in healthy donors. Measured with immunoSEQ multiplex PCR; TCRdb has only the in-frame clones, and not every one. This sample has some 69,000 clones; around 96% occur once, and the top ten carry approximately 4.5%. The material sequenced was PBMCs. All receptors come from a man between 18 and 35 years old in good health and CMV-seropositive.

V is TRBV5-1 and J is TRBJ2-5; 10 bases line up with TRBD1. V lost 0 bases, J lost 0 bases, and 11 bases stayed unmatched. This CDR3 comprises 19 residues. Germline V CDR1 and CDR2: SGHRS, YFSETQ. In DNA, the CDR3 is TGCGCCAGCAGCTTGGATGGGACAGGGGTCACTTTGTACCAAGAGACCCAGTACTTC. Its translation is CASSLDGTGVTLYQETQYF. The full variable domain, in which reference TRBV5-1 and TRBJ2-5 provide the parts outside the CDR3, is KAGVTQTPRYLIKTRGQQVTLSCSPISGHRSVSWYQQTPGQGLQFLFEYFSETQRNKGNFPGRFSGRQFSNSRSEMNVSTLELGDSALYLCASSLDGTGVTLYQETQYFGPGTRLLVL.

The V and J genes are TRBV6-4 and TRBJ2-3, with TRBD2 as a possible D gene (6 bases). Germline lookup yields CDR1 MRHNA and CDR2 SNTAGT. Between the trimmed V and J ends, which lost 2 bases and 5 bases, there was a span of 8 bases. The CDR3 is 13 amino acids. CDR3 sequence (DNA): TGTGCCAGCAGTGACGGGGGAGGAGATACGCAGTATTTT. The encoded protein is CASSDGGGDTQYF.

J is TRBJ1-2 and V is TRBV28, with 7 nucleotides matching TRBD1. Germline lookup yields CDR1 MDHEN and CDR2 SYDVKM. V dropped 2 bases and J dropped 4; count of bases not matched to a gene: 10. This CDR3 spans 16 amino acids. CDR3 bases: TGTGCCAGCAGTTTACGAGTGTGGGCAGGGGGCTATGGCTACACCTTC. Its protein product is CASSLRVWAGGYGYTF.

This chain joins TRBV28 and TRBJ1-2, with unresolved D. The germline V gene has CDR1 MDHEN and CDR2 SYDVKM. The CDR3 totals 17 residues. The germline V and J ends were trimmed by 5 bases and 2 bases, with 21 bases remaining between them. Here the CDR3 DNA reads TGTGCCAGCAGTCCCCTGGTGAGGGCTAGGATGAACTATGGCTACACCTTC. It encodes CASSPLVRARMNYGYTF.

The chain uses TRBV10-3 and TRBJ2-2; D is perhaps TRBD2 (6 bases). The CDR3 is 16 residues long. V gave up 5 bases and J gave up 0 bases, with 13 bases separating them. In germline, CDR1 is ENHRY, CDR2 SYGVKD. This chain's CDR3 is CAISNSRGTNTGELFF. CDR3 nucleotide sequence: TGTGCCATCAGTAATTCACGGGGGACGAACACCGGGGAGCTGTTTTTT.

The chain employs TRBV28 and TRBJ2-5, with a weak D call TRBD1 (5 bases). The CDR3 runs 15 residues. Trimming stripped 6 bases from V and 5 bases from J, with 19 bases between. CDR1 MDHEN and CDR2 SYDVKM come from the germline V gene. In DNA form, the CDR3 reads TGTGCCAGCAGGGTACTCGATGGGGCCGACGAGACCCAGTACTTC. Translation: CASRVLDGADETQYF.

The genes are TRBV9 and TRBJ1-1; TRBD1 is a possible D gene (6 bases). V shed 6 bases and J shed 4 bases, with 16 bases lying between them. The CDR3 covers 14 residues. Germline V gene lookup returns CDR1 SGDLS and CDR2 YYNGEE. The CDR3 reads CASTGESGVTEAFF. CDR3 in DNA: TGTGCCAGCACGGGCGAATCAGGGGTCACTGAAGCTTTCTTT.